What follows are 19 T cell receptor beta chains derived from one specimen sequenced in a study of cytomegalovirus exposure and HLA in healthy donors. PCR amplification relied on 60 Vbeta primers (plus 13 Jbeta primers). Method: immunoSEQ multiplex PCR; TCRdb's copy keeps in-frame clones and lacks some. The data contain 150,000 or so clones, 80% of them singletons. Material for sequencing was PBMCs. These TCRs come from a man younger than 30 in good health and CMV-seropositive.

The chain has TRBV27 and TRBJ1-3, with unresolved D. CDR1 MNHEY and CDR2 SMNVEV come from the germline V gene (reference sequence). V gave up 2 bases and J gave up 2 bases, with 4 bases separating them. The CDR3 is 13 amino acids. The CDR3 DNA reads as TGTGCCAGCAGTTTAGTCGCTGGAAACACCATATATTTT. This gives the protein CASSLVAGNTIYF.

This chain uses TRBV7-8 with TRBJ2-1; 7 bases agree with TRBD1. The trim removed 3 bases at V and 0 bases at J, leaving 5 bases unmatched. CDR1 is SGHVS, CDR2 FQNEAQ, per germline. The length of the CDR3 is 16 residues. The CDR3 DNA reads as TGTGCCAGCAGCTTCGCGACAGGGAGCTCCTACAATGAGCAGTTCTTC. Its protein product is CASSFATGSSYNEQFF.

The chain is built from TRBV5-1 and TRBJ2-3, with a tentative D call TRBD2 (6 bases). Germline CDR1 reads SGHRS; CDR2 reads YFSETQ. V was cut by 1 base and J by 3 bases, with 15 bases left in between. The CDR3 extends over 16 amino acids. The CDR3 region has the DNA TGCGCCAGCAGCTTGTTAGTGGGGGGAGCGACAGATACGCAGTATTTT. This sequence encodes CASSLLVGGATDTQYF. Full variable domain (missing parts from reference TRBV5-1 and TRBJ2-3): KAGVTQTPRYLIKTRGQQVTLSCSPISGHRSVSWYQQTPGQGLQFLFEYFSETQRNKGNFPGRFSGRQFSNSRSEMNVSTLELGDSALYLCASSLLVGGATDTQYFGPGTRLTVL.

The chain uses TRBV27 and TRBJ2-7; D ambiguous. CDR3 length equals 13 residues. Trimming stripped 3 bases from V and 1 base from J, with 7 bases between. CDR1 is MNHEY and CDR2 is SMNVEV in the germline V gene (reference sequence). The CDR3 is CASSLSVSYEQYF. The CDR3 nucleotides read TGTGCCAGCAGTTTGTCTGTATCCTACGAGCAGTACTTC.

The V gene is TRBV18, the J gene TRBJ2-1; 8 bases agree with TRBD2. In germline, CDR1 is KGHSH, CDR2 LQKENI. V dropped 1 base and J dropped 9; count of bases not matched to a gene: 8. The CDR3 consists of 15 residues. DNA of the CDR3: TGTGCCAGCTCACCACAACCCGGGACTAGTTCTGAGCAGTTCTTC. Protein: CASSPQPGTSSEQFF. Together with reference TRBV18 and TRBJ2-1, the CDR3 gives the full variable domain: NAGVMQNPRHLVRRRGQEARLRCSPMKGHSHVYWYRQLPEEGLKFMVYLQKENIIDESGMPKERFSAEFPKEGPSILRIQQVVRGDSAAYFCASSPQPGTSSEQFFGPGTRLTVL.

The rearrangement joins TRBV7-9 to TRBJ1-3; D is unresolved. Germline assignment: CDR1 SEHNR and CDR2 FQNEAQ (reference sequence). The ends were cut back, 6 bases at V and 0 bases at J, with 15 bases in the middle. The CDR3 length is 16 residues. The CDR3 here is CASSNLDSFSGNTIYF. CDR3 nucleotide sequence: TGTGCCAGCAGTAACTTAGATAGTTTCTCTGGAAACACCATATATTTT.

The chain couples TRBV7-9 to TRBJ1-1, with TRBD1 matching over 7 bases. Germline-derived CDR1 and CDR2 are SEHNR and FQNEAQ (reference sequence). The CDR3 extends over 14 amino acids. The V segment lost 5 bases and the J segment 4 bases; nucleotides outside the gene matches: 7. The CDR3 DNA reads TGTGCCAGCAGCCTCATGACAGGGCGCACTGAAGCTTTCTTT. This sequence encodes CASSLMTGRTEAFF.

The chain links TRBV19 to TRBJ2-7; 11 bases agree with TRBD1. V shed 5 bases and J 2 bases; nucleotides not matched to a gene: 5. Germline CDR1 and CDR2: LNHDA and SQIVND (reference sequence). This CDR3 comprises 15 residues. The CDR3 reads CASSPRDRGTYEQYF. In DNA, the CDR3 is TGTGCCAGTAGTCCAAGGGACAGGGGGACCTACGAGCAGTACTTC.

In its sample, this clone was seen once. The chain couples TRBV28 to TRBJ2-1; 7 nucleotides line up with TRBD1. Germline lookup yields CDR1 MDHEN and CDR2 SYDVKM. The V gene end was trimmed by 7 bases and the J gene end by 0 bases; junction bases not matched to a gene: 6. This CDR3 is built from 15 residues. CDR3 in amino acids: CASNLQGRSYNEQFF. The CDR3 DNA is TGTGCCAGCAACCTACAGGGGCGCTCCTACAATGAGCAGTTCTTC.

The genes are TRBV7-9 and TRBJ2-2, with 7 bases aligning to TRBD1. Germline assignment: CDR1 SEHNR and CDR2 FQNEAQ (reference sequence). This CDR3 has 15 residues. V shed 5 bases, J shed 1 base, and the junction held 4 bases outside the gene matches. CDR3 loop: CASSLGTVNTGELFF. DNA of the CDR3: TGTGCCAGCAGCCTTGGGACAGTGAACACCGGGGAGCTGTTTTTT.

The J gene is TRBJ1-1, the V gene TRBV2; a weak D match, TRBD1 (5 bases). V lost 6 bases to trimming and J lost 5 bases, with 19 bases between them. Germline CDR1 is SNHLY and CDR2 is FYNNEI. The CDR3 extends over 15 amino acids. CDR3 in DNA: TGTGCCAGCAGCGGTATTGGGGGGAGGGTGACTGAAGCTTTCTTT. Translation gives CASSGIGGRVTEAFF.

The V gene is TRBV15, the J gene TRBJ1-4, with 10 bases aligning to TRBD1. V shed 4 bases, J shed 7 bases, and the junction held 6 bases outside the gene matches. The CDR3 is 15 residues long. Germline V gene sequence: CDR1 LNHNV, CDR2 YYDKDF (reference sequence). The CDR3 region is CATSKTGGRPEKLFF. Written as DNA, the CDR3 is TGTGCCACCAGCAAGACAGGGGGCCGACCTGAAAAACTGTTTTTT.

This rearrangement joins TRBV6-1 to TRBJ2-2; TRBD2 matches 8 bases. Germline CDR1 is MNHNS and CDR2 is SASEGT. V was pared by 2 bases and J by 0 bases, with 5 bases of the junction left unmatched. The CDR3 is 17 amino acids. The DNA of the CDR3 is TGTGCCAGCAGTGAAAGTCCGGGACTAGCGAACACCGGGGAGCTGTTTTTT. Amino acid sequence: CASSESPGLANTGELFF.

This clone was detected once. CDR3 amino acids: CAIRQGISYNEQFF. Written as DNA, the CDR3 is TGTGCCATCAGACAGGGGATTTCCTACAATGAGCAGTTCTTC. The chain carries TRBV10-3 and TRBJ2-1; 7 nucleotides agree with TRBD1. CDR3 size: 14 residues. CDR1 is ENHRY, CDR2 SYGVKD, per germline. V lost 6 bases and J lost 1; bases outside the gene matches: 3.

The DNA for the CDR3 is TGCAGCGTTGACGTTAGTGGCCAGGGTCAAGCTTTCTTT. This gives the protein CSVDVSGQGQAFF. J is TRBJ1-1 and V is TRBV29-1; possible D gene TRBD1, 5 bases. Germline-derived CDR1 and CDR2 are SQVTM and ANQGSEA. There are 13 residues in the CDR3. V was clipped by 3 bases and J by 9 bases, with 17 bases between them.

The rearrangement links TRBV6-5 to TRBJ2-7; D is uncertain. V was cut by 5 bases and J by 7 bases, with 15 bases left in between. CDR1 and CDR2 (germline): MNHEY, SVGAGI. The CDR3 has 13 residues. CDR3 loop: CASSDPGAREQYF. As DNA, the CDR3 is TGTGCCAGCAGTGATCCGGGTGCGAGGGAGCAGTACTTC.

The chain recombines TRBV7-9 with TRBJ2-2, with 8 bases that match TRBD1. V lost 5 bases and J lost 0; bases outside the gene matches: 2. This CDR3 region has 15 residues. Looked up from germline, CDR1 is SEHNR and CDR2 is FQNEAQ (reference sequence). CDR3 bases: TGTGCCAGCAGCCGGACAGGGTCGAACACCGGGGAGCTGTTTTTT. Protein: CASSRTGSNTGELFF.

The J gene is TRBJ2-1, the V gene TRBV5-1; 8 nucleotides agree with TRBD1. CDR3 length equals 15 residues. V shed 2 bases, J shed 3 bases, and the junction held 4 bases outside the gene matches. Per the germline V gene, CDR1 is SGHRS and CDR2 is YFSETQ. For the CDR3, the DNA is TGCGCCAGCAGCTTAGATGGACAGGGCTACAATGAGCAGTTCTTC. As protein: CASSLDGQGYNEQFF.

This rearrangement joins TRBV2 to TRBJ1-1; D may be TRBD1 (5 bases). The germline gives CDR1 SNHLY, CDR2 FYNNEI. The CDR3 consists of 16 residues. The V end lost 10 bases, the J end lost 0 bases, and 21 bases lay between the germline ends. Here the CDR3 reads CAIDGAAGFMNTEAFF. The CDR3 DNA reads TGTGCCATCGACGGTGCGGCAGGGTTCATGAACACTGAAGCTTTCTTT.